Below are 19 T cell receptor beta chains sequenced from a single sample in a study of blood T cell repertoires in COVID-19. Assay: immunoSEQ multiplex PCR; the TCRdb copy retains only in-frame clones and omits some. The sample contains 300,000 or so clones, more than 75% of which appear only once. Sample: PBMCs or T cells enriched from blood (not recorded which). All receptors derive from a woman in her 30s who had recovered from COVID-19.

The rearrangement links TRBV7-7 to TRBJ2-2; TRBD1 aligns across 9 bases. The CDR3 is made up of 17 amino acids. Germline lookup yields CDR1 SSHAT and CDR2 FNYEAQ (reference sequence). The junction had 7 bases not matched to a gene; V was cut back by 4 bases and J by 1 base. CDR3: CASSSGQDRGNTGELFF. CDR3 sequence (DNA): TGTGCCAGCAGCTCAGGCCAGGACAGGGGGAACACCGGGGAGCTGTTTTTT.

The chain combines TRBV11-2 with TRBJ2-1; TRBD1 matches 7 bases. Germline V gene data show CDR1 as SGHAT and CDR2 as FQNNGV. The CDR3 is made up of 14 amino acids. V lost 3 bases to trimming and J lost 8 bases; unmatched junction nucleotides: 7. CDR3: CASSLAGGWYEQFF. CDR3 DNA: TGTGCCAGCAGCTTGGCAGGGGGTTGGTATGAGCAGTTCTTC.

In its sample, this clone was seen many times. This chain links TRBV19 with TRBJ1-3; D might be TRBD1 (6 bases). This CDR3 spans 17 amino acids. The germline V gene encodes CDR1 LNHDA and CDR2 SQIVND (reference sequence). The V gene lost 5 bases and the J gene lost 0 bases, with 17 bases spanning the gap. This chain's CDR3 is CASSRGPGAISGNTIYF. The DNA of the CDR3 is TGTGCCAGTAGTCGCGGGCCAGGGGCGATCTCTGGAAACACCATATATTTT. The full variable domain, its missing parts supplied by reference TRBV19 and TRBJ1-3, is DGGITQSPKYLFRKEGQNVTLSCEQNLNHDAMYWYRQDPGQGLRLIYYSQIVNDFQKGDIAEGYSVSREKKESFPLTVTSAQKNPTAFYLCASSRGPGAISGNTIYFGEGSWLTVV.

CDR3 loop: CSASSTGDGYTF. The CDR3 coding sequence is TGCAGTGCTAGTTCTACAGGCGATGGCTACACCTTC. The chain links TRBV20-1 to TRBJ1-2, with D possibly TRBD1 on 5 matching bases. Between the trimmed V and J ends, which lost 3 bases and 6 bases, there was a span of 11 bases. Germline CDR1 is DFQATT and CDR2 is SNEGSKA (reference sequence). The CDR3 consists of 12 residues.

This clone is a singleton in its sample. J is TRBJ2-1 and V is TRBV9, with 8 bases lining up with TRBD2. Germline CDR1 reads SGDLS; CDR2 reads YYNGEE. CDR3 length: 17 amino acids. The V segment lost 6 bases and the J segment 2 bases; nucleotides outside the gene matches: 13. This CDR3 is CASTRRAAGGTYNEQFF. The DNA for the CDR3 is TGTGCCAGCACCCGTCGGGCGGCGGGGGGAACCTACAATGAGCAGTTCTTC.

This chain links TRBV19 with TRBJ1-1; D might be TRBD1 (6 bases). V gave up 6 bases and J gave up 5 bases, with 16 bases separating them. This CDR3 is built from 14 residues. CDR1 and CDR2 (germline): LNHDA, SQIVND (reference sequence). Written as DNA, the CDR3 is TGTGCCAGTAGGGCGGGGGCGAGGGGGACTGAAGCTTTCTTT. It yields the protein CASRAGARGTEAFF.

CDR3 loop: CASSTRGISGTRYEQYF. The CDR3 region has the DNA TGTGCCAGTAGTACCCGCGGGATTAGCGGGACCCGCTACGAGCAGTACTTC. The chain carries TRBV19 and TRBJ2-7, with 8 positions matching TRBD2. V lost 4 bases and J lost 3; bases outside the gene matches: 14. CDR3 size: 17 residues. Germline CDR1 LNHDA, CDR2 SQIVND (reference sequence).

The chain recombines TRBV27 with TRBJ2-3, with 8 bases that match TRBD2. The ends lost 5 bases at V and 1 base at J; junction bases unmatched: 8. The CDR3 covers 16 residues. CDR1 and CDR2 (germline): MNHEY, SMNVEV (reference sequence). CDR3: CASSPQTSVGTDTQYF. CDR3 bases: TGTGCCAGCAGTCCACAGACTAGCGTTGGCACAGATACGCAGTATTTT.

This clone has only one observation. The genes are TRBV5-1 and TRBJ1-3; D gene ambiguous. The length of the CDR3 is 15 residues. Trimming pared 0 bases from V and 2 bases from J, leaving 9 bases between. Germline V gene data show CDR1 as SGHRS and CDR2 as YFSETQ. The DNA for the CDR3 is TGCGCCAGCAGCTTGGGCTCGGTCACTGGAAACACCATATATTTT. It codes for CASSLGSVTGNTIYF.

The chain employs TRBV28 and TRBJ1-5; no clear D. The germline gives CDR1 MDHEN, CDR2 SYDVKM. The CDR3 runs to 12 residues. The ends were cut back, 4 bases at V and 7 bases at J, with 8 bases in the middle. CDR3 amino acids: CASSSEGQPQHF. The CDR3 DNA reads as TGTGCCAGCAGTTCAGAGGGCCAGCCCCAGCATTTT.

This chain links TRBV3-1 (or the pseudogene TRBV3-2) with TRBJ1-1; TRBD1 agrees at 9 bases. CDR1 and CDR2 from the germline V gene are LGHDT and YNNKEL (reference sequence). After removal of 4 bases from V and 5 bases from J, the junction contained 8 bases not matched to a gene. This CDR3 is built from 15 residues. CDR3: CASSPLGTGITEAFF. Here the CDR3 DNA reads TGTGCCAGCAGCCCCCTGGGGACAGGGATAACTGAAGCTTTCTTT.

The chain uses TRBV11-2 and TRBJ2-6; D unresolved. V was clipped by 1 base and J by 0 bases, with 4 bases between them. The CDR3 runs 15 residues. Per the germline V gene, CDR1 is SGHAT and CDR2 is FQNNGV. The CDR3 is CASSLVSSGANVLTF. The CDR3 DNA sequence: TGTGCCAGCAGCTTAGTTAGCTCTGGGGCCAACGTCCTGACTTTC.

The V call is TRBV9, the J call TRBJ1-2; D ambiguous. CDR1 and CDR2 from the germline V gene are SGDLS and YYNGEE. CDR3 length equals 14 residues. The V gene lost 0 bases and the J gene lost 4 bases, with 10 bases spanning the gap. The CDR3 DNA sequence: TGTGCCAGCAGCGTAGAAGCAGGCTTCTATGGCTACACCTTC. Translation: CASSVEAGFYGYTF.

In DNA form, the CDR3 reads TGTGCCAGCTCACCGGACAGGGGGCACGAGCAGTACTTC. It yields the protein CASSPDRGHEQYF. The genes are TRBV18 and TRBJ2-7; 11 nucleotides agree with TRBD1. The CDR3 sequence is 13 residues long. The V gene's germline CDR1 is KGHSH and CDR2 LQKENI. V trimming: 3 bases; J trimming: 5 bases; junction bases outside the gene matches: 0.

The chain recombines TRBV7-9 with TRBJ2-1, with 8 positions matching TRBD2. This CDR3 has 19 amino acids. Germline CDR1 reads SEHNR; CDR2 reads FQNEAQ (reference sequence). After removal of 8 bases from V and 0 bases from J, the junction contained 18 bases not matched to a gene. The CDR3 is CASRMYSLRGAGSYNEQFF. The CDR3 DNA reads TGTGCCAGCCGAATGTATTCATTGCGGGGGGCCGGCTCCTACAATGAGCAGTTCTTC.

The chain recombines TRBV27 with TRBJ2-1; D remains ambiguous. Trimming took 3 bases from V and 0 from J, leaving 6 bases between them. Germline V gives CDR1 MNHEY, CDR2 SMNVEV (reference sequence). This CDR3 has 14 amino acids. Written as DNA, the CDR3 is TGTGCCAGCAGTTTCTTGAGCTCCTACAATGAGCAGTTCTTC. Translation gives CASSFLSSYNEQFF.

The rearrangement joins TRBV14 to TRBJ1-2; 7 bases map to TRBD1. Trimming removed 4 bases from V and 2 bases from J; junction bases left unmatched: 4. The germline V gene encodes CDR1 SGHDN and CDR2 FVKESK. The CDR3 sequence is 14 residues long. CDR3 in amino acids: CASSPGGSNYGYTF. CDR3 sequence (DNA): TGTGCCAGCAGCCCAGGGGGGAGCAACTATGGCTACACCTTC.

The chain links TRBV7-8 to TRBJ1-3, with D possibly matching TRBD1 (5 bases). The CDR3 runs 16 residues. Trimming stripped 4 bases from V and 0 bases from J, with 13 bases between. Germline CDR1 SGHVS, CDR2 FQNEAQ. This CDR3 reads CASSSTGATSGNTIYF. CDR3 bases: TGTGCCAGCAGCTCTACAGGTGCCACCTCTGGAAACACCATATATTTT.

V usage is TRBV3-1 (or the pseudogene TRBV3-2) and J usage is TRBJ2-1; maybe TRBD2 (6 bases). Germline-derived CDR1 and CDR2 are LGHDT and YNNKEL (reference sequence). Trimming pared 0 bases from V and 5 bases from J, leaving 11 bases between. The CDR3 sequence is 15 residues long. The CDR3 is CASSQDGDWDNEQFF. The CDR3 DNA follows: TGTGCCAGCAGCCAAGATGGGGACTGGGACAATGAGCAGTTCTTC.